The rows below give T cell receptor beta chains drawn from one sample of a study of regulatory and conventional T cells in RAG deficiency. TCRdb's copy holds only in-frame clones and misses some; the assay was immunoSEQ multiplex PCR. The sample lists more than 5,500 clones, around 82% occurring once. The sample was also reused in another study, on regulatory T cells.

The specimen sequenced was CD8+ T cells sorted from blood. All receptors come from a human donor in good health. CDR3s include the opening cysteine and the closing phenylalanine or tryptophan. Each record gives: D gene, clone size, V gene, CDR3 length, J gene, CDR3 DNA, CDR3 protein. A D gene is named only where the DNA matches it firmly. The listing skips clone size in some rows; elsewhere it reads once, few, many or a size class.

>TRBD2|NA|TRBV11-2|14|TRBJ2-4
TGTGCCAGCAGCTTAGGCGGGGGGGCTGGCATTCAGTACTTC
CASSLGGGAGIQYF
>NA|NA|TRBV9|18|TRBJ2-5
TGTGCCAGCAGCGTAGATCCGATGGGATTGACGCTCCAAGAGACCCAGTACTTC
CASSVDPMGLTLQETQYF
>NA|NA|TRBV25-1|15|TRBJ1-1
TGTGCCAGCAGTGATCTACTGCGAGACCGCGACGAAGCTTTCTTT
CASSDLLRDRDEAFF
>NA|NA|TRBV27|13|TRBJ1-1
TGTGCCAGCAGTTTATGGGTGGGCACTGAAGCTTTCTTT
CASSLWVGTEAFF
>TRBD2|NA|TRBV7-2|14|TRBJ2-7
TGTGCCAGCGGGGGGACGGGGGGTTCCTACGAGCAGTACTTC
CASGGTGGSYEQYF
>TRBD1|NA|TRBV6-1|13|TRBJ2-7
TGTGCCAGCAACCCGACAGGGACCTACGAGCAGTACTTC
CASNPTGTYEQYF
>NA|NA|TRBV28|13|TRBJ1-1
TGTGCCAGCAGTTTATCGGGGGTAACTGAAGCTTTCTTT
CASSLSGVTEAFF
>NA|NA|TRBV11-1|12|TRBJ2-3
TGTGCCAGCAGCCCATGGGGGGATACGCAGTATTTT
CASSPWGDTQYF
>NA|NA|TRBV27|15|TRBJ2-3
TGTGCCAGCAGTTTAGGCGCTAGCAACACAGATACGCAGTATTTT
CASSLGASNTDTQYF
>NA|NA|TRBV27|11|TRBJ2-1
TGTGCCAGCCAAGGGGGCAATGAGCAGTTCTTC
CASQGGNEQFF
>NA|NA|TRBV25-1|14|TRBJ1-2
TGTGCCAGCAGTGAAACAGGGAAGGACTATGGCTACACCTTC
CASSETGKDYGYTF
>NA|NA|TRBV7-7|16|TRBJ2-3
TGTGCTAGCAGCTTAGGGGTTCCTACGGGGCCCGATACGCAGTATTTT
CASSLGVPTGPDTQYF
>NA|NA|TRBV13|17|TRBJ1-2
TGTGCCAGCAGCTTAGGCAACCTACAAGGAACTGGGTTTCTCTACACCTTC
CASSLGNLQGTGFLYTF
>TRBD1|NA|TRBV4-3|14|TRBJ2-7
TGCGCCAGCAGCCATCCGGGACAGTCCTACGAGCAGTACTTC
CASSHPGQSYEQYF
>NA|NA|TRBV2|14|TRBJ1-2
TGTGCCAGCAGAACGGACGGTACTAACTATGGCTACACCTTC
CASRTDGTNYGYTF
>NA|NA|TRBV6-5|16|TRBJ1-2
TGTGCCAGCAGTTACTTTCTGGACAGCCCAGAGAATGGCTACACCTTC
CASSYFLDSPENGYTF
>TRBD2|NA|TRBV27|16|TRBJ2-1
TGTGCCAGCAGTCCTCCCAGCGGGGGGGCTAACAATGAGCAGTTCTTC
CASSPPSGGANNEQFF
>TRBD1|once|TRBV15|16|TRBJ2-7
TGTGCCACCAGCAGAGATCATCGGCAGGGGGTCGTCGAGCAGTACTTC
CATSRDHRQGVVEQYF
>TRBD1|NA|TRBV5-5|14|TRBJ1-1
TGTGCCAGCAGCTACGGGACAGGGGTGTCTGAAGCTTTCTTT
CASSYGTGVSEAFF
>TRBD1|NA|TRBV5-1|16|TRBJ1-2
TGCGCCAGCAGCCCGAGTCACCGGGACAGGGTTAATGGCTACACCTTC
CASSPSHRDRVNGYTF
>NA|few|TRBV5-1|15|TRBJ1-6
TGCGCCAGCAGCTTGGAGGCAGGCTCGGGTTCACCCCTCCACTTT
CASSLEAGSGSPLHF
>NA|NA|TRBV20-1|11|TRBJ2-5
TGCAGTGCTAGACCCGGGGAGACCCAGTACTTC
CSARPGETQYF
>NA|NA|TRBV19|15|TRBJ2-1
TGTGCCAGTAGTATTAGCAGGGCACCCTACAATGAGCAGTTCTTC
CASSISRAPYNEQFF
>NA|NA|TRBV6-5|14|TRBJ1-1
TGTGCCAGCAGTTACCGGGGTAGGACGACTGAAGCTTTCTTT
CASSYRGRTTEAFF
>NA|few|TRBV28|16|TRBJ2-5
TGTGCCAGCAGTTTCTCGGGGCTAGACTTCCAAGAGACCCAGTACTTC
CASSFSGLDFQETQYF
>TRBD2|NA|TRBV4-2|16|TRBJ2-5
TGTGCCAGCAGCCAAGAACTAGCGGAGTACCAAGAGACCCAGTACTTC
CASSQELAEYQETQYF
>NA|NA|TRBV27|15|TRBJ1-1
TGTGCCAGCAGTCCGTTCAGGGGAGGAGGTACTGAAGCTTTCTTT
CASSPFRGGGTEAFF
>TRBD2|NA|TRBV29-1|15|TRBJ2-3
TGCAGCGTCGATCTTGTAGCGGGACGCACAGATACGCAGTATTTT
CSVDLVAGRTDTQYF
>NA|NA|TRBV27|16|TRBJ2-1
TGTGCCAGCAGTTTCCCGGGGTCCATTACTTACAATGAGCAGTTCTTC
CASSFPGSITYNEQFF
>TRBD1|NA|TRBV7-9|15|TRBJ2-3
TGTGCCGTCCTCAGTCGGGGCCCAGGGGGTGATACGCAGTATTTT
CAVLSRGPGGDTQYF
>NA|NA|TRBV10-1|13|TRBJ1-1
TGCGCCAGCAGTGAGTCTGGGGGTCGCGCCCCTTTCTTT
CASSESGGRAPFF
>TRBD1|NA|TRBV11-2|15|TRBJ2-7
TGTGCCAGCAGCGACCAGGGACAGAGTGCCTACGAGCAGTACTTC
CASSDQGQSAYEQYF
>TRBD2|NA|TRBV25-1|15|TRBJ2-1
TGTGCCAGCAGTGAATATTCACTAGCGGGGGGAGAGCAGTTCTTC
CASSEYSLAGGEQFF
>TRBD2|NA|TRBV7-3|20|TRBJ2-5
TGTGCCAGCAGAAACGTAATCGGGACTAGCGGGGGCCCTGGGGGAGAGACCCAGTACTTC
CASRNVIGTSGGPGGETQYF
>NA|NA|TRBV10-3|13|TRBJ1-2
TGTGCCATCAGTGAGTCCCAGGGGAATGGCTACACCTTC
CAISESQGNGYTF
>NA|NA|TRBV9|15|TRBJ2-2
TGTGCCAGCAGCTTACGCTCAGGGATAACCGGGGAGCTGTTTTTT
CASSLRSGITGELFF
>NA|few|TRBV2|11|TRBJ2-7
TGTGCCAGCAATAAGGACGGAGAGCAGTACTTC
CASNKDGEQYF
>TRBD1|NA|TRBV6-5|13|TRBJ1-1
TGTGCCAGCCGAACAGGGGGCCCGGCTGAAGCTTTCTTT
CASRTGGPAEAFF
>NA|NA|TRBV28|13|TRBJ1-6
TGTGCCAGCAGTCGGGGTGGGAATTCACCCCTCCACTTT
CASSRGGNSPLHF
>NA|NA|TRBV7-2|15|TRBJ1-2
TGTGCCAGCAGCTGGCGACACGAAATTAACTATGGCTACACCTTC
CASSWRHEINYGYTF
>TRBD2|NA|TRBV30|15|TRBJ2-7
TGTGCCTGGATCCGCGGACTAGCGGGGGTCAACGAGCAGTACTTC
CAWIRGLAGVNEQYF
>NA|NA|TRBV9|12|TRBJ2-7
TGTGCCAGCAGCGGAGAATCTGGAGAGCAGTACTTC
CASSGESGEQYF
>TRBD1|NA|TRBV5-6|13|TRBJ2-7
TGTGCCAGCAACTACAGGGGCTCCTACGAGCAGTACTTC
CASNYRGSYEQYF
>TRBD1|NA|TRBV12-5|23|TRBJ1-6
TGTGCTAGTGGTTTCTCTATGCCCCTCGGGACAGACTCCTATCCGGATTATAATTCACCCCTCCACTTT
CASGFSMPLGTDSYPDYNSPLHF